The T cell receptor beta chain described here comes from a study of blood T cell repertoires in COVID-19. Overall study context: From the United States, Italy and Spain came samples of acute and convalescent COVID-19. Nucleic acid was either cDNA or gDNA, and it came from T cells, B-cell-depleted T cells, or PBMCs.

Looked up from germline, CDR1 is ENHRY and CDR2 is SYGVKD. The CDR3 loop spans 15 amino acids. V was clipped by 3 bases and J by 7 bases, with 16 bases between them. In the original processing: Reference gene primer amplification yielded estimated nucleated cell counts. Method: immunoSEQ multiplex PCR; TCRdb's copy keeps in-frame clones and lacks some. The DNA was the basis for D and trimming; V, J and clone size are from that table. The table includes tens of thousands of clones, 90% to 95% detected once. Patients of the Seattle cohort, enrolled during active infection, were followed longitudinally. The receptor's source is a woman aged 65 to 85 with COVID-19, enrolled during active disease. This rearrangement joins TRBV10-3 to TRBJ1-5; D is unclear. The sequencing input was peripheral blood. The CDR3 here is CAISDTVGSGQPQHF. The CDR3 DNA sequence: TGTGCCATCAGTGATACGGTCGGGTCGGGACAGCCCCAGCATTTT.